These 7 T cell receptor beta chains came from one sample sequenced in a study of relationships among human T cell subsets. From mRNA, alpha and beta CDR3 regions were amplified using semiquantitative ARM-PCR. Exponential amplification used communal superprimers after tagged nested gene-specific primers in ARM-PCR. One entry per CDR3 protein results from TCRdb running MiXCR on the multiplex PCR reads. The sample lists fewer than 18,000 distinct CDR3 sequences, around two thirds occurring once. The sample comprised total T cells sorted from blood. The receptors originated from a man aged 35-49 years in good health.

The chain combines TRBV19 with TRBJ2-4; D perhaps matches TRBD2 (6 bases). Germline V gene data show CDR1 as LNHDA and CDR2 as SQIVND (reference sequence). Trimming took 7 bases from V and 10 from J, leaving 23 bases between them. This CDR3 has 15 residues. The CDR3 sequence: CASTAMGTPSEIQYF. CDR3 bases: TGTGCCAGTACCGCCATGGGGACTCCCAGTGAAATTCAGTACTTC.

This clonotype showed up just a few times. The chain employs TRBV20-1 and TRBJ1-1; no reliable D call. The V gene lost 6 bases and the J gene lost 3 bases, with 14 bases spanning the gap. Germline loops: CDR1 DFQATT, CDR2 SNEGSKA (reference sequence). The CDR3 has 13 amino acids. The CDR3 loop reads CSASRFRDTEAFF. In nucleotides, the CDR3 is TGCAGTGCCAGTCGTTTTCGGGACACTGAAGCTTTCTTT.

This chain uses TRBV11-2 with TRBJ2-7; 10 nucleotides align to TRBD2. The V segment lost 4 bases and the J segment 7 bases; nucleotides outside the gene matches: 16. Per germline, CDR1 SGHAT and CDR2 FQNNGV. The CDR3 is made up of 17 amino acids. CDR3 nucleotides: TGTGCCAGCAGCTCGACCTCCGAGCTAGCGGGAGCGAATGAGCAGTACTTC. Its translation: CASSSTSELAGANEQYF.

The chain is built from TRBV28 and TRBJ2-5, with 12 bases fitting TRBD1. The CDR3 sequence is 15 residues long. V was clipped by 4 bases and J by 5 bases; unmatched bases: 5. Germline lookup yields CDR1 MDHEN and CDR2 SYDVKM. CDR3 protein: CASSSGTGGVETQYF. In nucleotides, the CDR3 is TGTGCCAGCAGTTCCGGGACAGGGGGCGTGGAGACCCAGTACTTC.

The chain links TRBV14 to TRBJ1-2; D gene ambiguous. Trimming removed 3 bases at V and 2 bases at J, with 10 bases between. Germline V gene lookup returns CDR1 SGHDN and CDR2 FVKESK. The length of the CDR3 is 14 residues. The CDR3 DNA reads TGTGCCAGCAGCCAGGCCCTTCAAAACTATGGCTACACCTTC. The encoded protein is CASSQALQNYGYTF.

The chain uses TRBV29-1 and TRBJ2-5; a possible D gene is TRBD2 (6 bases). The V and J ends lost 5 bases and 1 base respectively, with 11 bases between them. Germline V gives CDR1 SQVTM, CDR2 ANQGSEA. The CDR3 totals 13 residues. CDR3 nucleotides: TGCAGCGTTTCCCGGGACTTCCAAGAGACCCAGTACTTC. Its translation: CSVSRDFQETQYF. The variable domain in full, with the rest retrieved from reference TRBV29-1 and TRBJ2-5, is SAVISQKPSRDICQRGTSLTIQCQVDSQVTMMFWYRQQPGQSLTLIATANQGSEATYESGFVIDKFPISRPNLTFSTLTVSNMSPEDSSIYLCSVSRDFQETQYFGPGTRLLVL.

The J gene is TRBJ2-5, the V gene TRBV29-1, with 7 bases matching TRBD2. V shed 5 bases, J shed 2 bases, and the junction held 8 bases outside the gene matches. The CDR3 is made up of 14 amino acids. Looked up from germline, CDR1 is SQVTM and CDR2 is ANQGSEA. This CDR3 reads CSVSESSGQETQYF. CDR3 coding DNA: TGCAGCGTTTCGGAGTCTAGCGGACAAGAGACCCAGTACTTC.